Listed here are 9 T cell receptor beta chains from one sample, sequenced in a study of identical twins (dated by TCRdb to about 2016). The library was generated by 5' RACE. TCRdb records Illumina HiSeq 2000 as the sequencer. TCRdb reran the public reads through fastp at Q25 and MiXCR, keeping productive beta chains. Each CDR3 protein appears once, grouped with its most common genes and DNA. The sample includes 410,000 or so distinct CDR3 sequences, with approximately 17% observed a single time. Around 12% of the sample is taken by the ten largest. The sample consisted of naive T cells sorted from blood. The cell subset or site label corresponds to: cells isolated with a human naive T-cell isolation kit. All receptors come from a man aged 45 to 65 in good health.

This clonotype was recorded at least ten times. The CDR3 nucleotides are TGTGCCAGCAGCCCTCCGGGACTAGCGGGAGTGAATGAGCAGTTCTTC. This encodes CASSPPGLAGVNEQFF. This chain uses TRBV12-3 or TRBV12-4 with TRBJ2-1; TRBD2 matches 14 bases. Germline trimming cut 6 bases from V and 7 bases from J; bases unmatched to any gene: 8. This CDR3 region has 16 residues.

The sample holds a few counts of this clonotype. This chain uses TRBV25-1 with TRBJ2-7; 7 bases agree with TRBD1. Germline V gene data show CDR1 as MGHDK and CDR2 as SYGVNS. V lost 3 bases and J lost 2; bases outside the gene matches: 7. CDR3 length: 15 amino acids. This chain's CDR3 is CASSETGIDPYEQYF. The CDR3 bases are TGTGCCAGCAGTGAGACAGGGATCGATCCCTACGAGCAGTACTTC.

This clonotype appeared many times. The chain couples TRBV28 to TRBJ1-1; TRBD1 might be the D (5 bases). Germline loops: CDR1 MDHEN, CDR2 SYDVKM. V lost 3 bases to trimming and J lost 4 bases, with 18 bases between them. The CDR3 loop spans 16 amino acids. The CDR3, as DNA: TGTGCCAGCAGTTTCGGAGGGGCCGATTTGAGCACTGAAGCTTTCTTT. As protein: CASSFGGADLSTEAFF.

This clonotype was counted a few times. In nucleotides, the CDR3 is TGTGCCAGCAGCTTAAGAACCGGGGGCGAAGAGCAGTTCTTC. This translates into CASSLRTGGEEQFF. The rearrangement links TRBV7-9 to TRBJ2-1; either TRBD1 or TRBD2 may supply D (6 bases each). The V gene lost 2 bases and the J gene lost 10 bases, with 15 bases spanning the gap. Germline loops: CDR1 SEHNR, CDR2 FQNEAQ (reference sequence). The CDR3 has 14 amino acids.

The rearrangement uses TRBV9 and TRBJ2-7, with 10 bases lining up with TRBD2. Germline values: CDR1 SGDLS, CDR2 YYNGEE. J gave up 6 bases and V 0 bases, and 6 bases lay outside the gene matches. This CDR3 spans 15 amino acids. The CDR3 protein is CASSVAPSGGSEQYF. The CDR3 nucleotides read TGTGCCAGCAGCGTAGCCCCTAGCGGGGGCAGCGAGCAGTACTTC. The full variable domain, rest sourced from reference TRBV9 and TRBJ2-7, is DSGVTQTPKHLITATGQRVTLRCSPRSGDLSVYWYQQSLDQGLQFLIQYYNGEERAKGNILERFSAQQFPDLHSELNLSSLELGDSALYFCASSVAPSGGSEQYFGPGTRLTVT.

As regards this clonotype: This may stem from a read error, because a much larger clone lies one nucleotide away. V is TRBV6-2 or TRBV6-3 and J is TRBJ2-2, with 12 bases that match TRBD2. This CDR3 region has 20 residues. Per the germline V gene, CDR1 is MNHEY and CDR2 is SVGEGT. The CDR3 coding sequence is TGTGTCAGCAGTTACCCCCTAACTAGCGGGAGGTCCGGAAACACCGGGGAGCTGTTTTTT. Translation: CVSSYPLTSGRSGNTGELFF.

This rearrangement joins TRBV5-4 to TRBJ2-4, with TRBD2 as a possible D gene (6 bases). Germline V gene lookup returns CDR1 SGHNT and CDR2 YYREEE (reference sequence). The CDR3 is 19 residues long. The V end lost 2 bases, the J end lost 1 base, and 22 bases lay between the germline ends. The CDR3 is CASSLGAGRAVFAKNIQYF. The CDR3 nucleotides are TGTGCCAGCAGCTTAGGGGCCGGGAGAGCCGTTTTTGCCAAAAACATTCAGTACTTC.

This clonotype has a handful of counts. The chain is built from TRBV7-6 and TRBJ2-7; TRBD2 matches at 8 bases. The V and J ends lost 5 bases and 7 bases, in that order; junction bases with no gene match: 19. The CDR3 has 17 residues. Germline loops: CDR1 SGHVS, CDR2 FNYEAQ. CDR3 coding DNA: TGTGCCAGCAGCCAATCCTTCGGGGGGGCCGGCCGTGGAGAGCAGTACTTC. This encodes CASSQSFGGAGRGEQYF.

Ten or more counts support this clonotype. The rearrangement uses TRBV5-5 and TRBJ2-7, with TRBD1 as a possible D gene (5 bases). The CDR3 runs 18 residues. Trimming took 3 bases from V and 2 from J, leaving 24 bases between them. Germline V gene sequence: CDR1 SGHKS, CDR2 YYEKEE (reference sequence). The CDR3 DNA sequence: TGTGCCAGCAGCTCTACCGCCTTACAGGTGGCCGTAGCCTACGAGCAGTACTTC. As protein: CASSSTALQVAVAYEQYF. Full variable domain (remainder filled in from reference TRBV5-5 and TRBJ2-7): DAGVTQSPTHLIKTRGQQVTLRCSPISGHKSVSWYQQVLGQGPQFIFQYYEKEERGRGNFPDRFSARQFPNYSSELNVNALLLGDSALYLCASSSTALQVAVAYEQYFGPGTRLTVT.